This passage covers 24 T cell receptor beta chains from one sample sequenced in a study of blood T cell repertoires in COVID-19. TCRdb's table, derived via immunoSEQ multiplex PCR, lists solely in-frame clones and lacks some. The sample lists over 100,000 clones; roughly two thirds were seen once. What was sequenced was peripheral blood. All receptors derive from a woman in her 70s with acute or convalescent COVID-19.

V gene TRBV5-1 combines with J gene TRBJ2-7; 7 bases fit TRBD2. CDR3 size: 15 residues. CDR1 is SGHRS and CDR2 is YFSETQ in the germline V gene. The V and J ends lost 4 bases and 0 bases, in that order; junction bases with no gene match: 7. The CDR3, as DNA: TGCGCCAGCAGCATGGGGAGGGACCCCTCCTACGAGCAGTACTTC. Translation: CASSMGRDPSYEQYF.

This rearrangement joins TRBV27 to TRBJ2-1; the match to TRBD1 covers 10 bases. V was pared by 7 bases and J by 10 bases, with 13 bases of the junction left unmatched. Per the germline V gene, CDR1 is MNHEY and CDR2 is SMNVEV (reference sequence). The CDR3 extends over 15 amino acids. The CDR3 spells CASIPVWDRGREQFF. The DNA for the CDR3 is TGTGCCAGCATCCCCGTTTGGGACAGGGGAAGGGAGCAGTTCTTC.

The V and J genes are TRBV18 and TRBJ2-5; 9 nucleotides match TRBD2. The CDR3 has 17 residues. CDR1 KGHSH and CDR2 LQKENI come from the germline V gene. Germline trimming cut 3 bases from V and 5 bases from J; bases unmatched to any gene: 13. For the CDR3, the DNA is TGTGCCAGCTCACCGGCGGTGCGGGGGGGCTCTTCGGAGACCCAGTACTTC. It translates to CASSPAVRGGSSETQYF.

CDR3 DNA sequence: TGTGCCAGCAGTTACGATACTAGCGGGAGGAATGAGCAGTTCTTC. Translated: CASSYDTSGRNEQFF. The rearrangement links TRBV6-5 to TRBJ2-1, with 12 bases matching TRBD2. Germline V gene data show CDR1 as MNHEY and CDR2 as SVGAGI. This CDR3 comprises 15 residues. V was pared by 2 bases and J by 7 bases, with 3 bases of the junction left unmatched.

This clone was counted only a few times. The rearrangement links TRBV2 to TRBJ1-2; D possibly corresponds to TRBD1 (5 bases). CDR3 length equals 14 residues. The ends were cut back, 7 bases at V and 1 base at J, with 13 bases in the middle. Germline CDR1 is SNHLY and CDR2 is FYNNEI. The DNA for the CDR3 is TGTGCCAGCACCGACAGTTATATTAACTATGGCTACACCTTC. It yields the protein CASTDSYINYGYTF.

This clone appeared a few times. This chain joins TRBV19 and TRBJ1-5; TRBD1 might be the D (6 bases). Trimming pared 1 base from V and 4 bases from J, leaving 17 bases between. This CDR3 is 17 amino acids long. Germline loops: CDR1 LNHDA, CDR2 SQIVND (reference sequence). CDR3 sequence reads: CASSIAAGGALNQPQHF. CDR3 DNA: TGTGCCAGTAGTATAGCCGCGGGGGGGGCCCTTAATCAGCCCCAGCATTTT.

This clone was seen a handful of times. The genes are TRBV10-2 and TRBJ2-7; D is perhaps TRBD2 (5 bases). V shed 3 bases and J shed 7 bases, with 19 bases lying between them. This CDR3 spans 15 amino acids. Germline loops: CDR1 WSHSY, CDR2 SAAADI. The DNA of the CDR3 is TGCGCCAGCAGTGATCGGTTGCTACTCTCGGGGGAGCAGTACTTC. Protein sequence: CASSDRLLLSGEQYF.

This chain links TRBV7-2 with TRBJ2-3; 12 positions agree with TRBD2. CDR3 size: 15 residues. V was pared by 6 bases and J by 5 bases, with 6 bases of the junction left unmatched. CDR1 and CDR2 (germline): SGHTA, FQGNSA. The DNA of the CDR3 is TGTGCCAGCAGTCAACTAGCGGGGGGACGAGATACGCAGTATTTT. Its protein is CASSQLAGGRDTQYF.

The genes are TRBV10-3 and TRBJ1-2, with 10 bases that match TRBD1. The ends lost 2 bases at V and 8 bases at J; junction bases unmatched: 8. This CDR3 has 15 residues. The germline V gene has CDR1 ENHRY and CDR2 SYGVKD. The CDR3, as DNA: TGTGCCATCAGTGAGCCTGGGACAGGGGTTTGGGGCTACACCTTC. This translates into CAISEPGTGVWGYTF.

The chain recombines TRBV6-2 or TRBV6-3 with TRBJ2-6; D is undetermined. V lost 5 bases and J lost 1, with 3 bases in between. Germline V lookup: CDR1 MNHEY, CDR2 SVGEGT. CDR3 length equals 13 residues. The DNA for the CDR3 is TGTGCCAGCAGTACTTCTGGGGCCAACGTCCTGACTTTC. It is translated as CASSTSGANVLTF.

The chain employs TRBV5-4 and TRBJ1-5; 7 nucleotides match TRBD1. Losses at the gene ends were 4 bases for V and 3 bases for J; bases not matched to a gene: 4. Germline V gene data show CDR1 as SGHNT and CDR2 as YYREEE (reference sequence). The CDR3 runs to 14 residues. Here the CDR3 reads CASSRQGNNQPQHF. CDR3 coding DNA: TGTGCCAGCAGCAGACAGGGCAACAATCAGCCCCAGCATTTT.

The chain joins TRBV5-4 to TRBJ2-7, with 8 nucleotides matching TRBD1. Per germline, CDR1 SGHNT and CDR2 YYREEE (reference sequence). The J segment lost 1 base and the V segment lost 4 bases, leaving 7 bases of the junction unmatched. This CDR3 contains 15 residues. CDR3 coding DNA: TGTGCCAGCAGCAGTGGGGACAGGCCGTCCTACGAGCAGTACTTC. It encodes CASSSGDRPSYEQYF.

CDR3 coding DNA: TGTGCTAGTGGTTTCCTGGGCTTCTACAATGAGCAGTTCTTC. Protein product: CASGFLGFYNEQFF. V is TRBV12-5 and J is TRBJ2-1; no clear D gene. Germline CDR1 reads LGHNT; CDR2 reads FRNRAP. The CDR3 consists of 14 residues. Trimming stripped 3 bases from V and 3 bases from J, with 9 bases between.

V usage is TRBV5-1 and J usage is TRBJ2-3; 9 bases agree with TRBD2. Germline CDR1 reads SGHRS; CDR2 reads YFSETQ. Losses at the gene ends were 5 bases for V and 2 bases for J; bases not matched to a gene: 9. This CDR3 is built from 16 residues. CDR3 residues: CASSSTLAGTTDTQYF. CDR3 DNA: TGCGCCAGCAGTTCCACCCTAGCGGGGACCACAGATACGCAGTATTTT.

This sequence joins TRBV7-2 and TRBJ2-1; 8 bases map to TRBD2. The V and J ends lost 5 bases and 2 bases, in that order; junction bases with no gene match: 5. The CDR3 consists of 15 residues. CDR1 SGHTA and CDR2 FQGNSA come from the germline V gene. Here the CDR3 reads CASSPERGPYNEQFF. The CDR3 DNA follows: TGTGCCAGCAGCCCCGAGCGGGGGCCCTACAATGAGCAGTTCTTC.

The sample holds a few counts of this clone. The V call is TRBV5-1, the J call TRBJ1-2, with 8 bases aligning to TRBD1. J gave up 3 bases and V 5 bases, and 3 bases lay outside the gene matches. The CDR3 loop spans 13 amino acids. Germline values: CDR1 SGHRS, CDR2 YFSETQ. The CDR3 coding sequence is TGCGCCAGCAGATCACAGGGGGACTATGGCTACACCTTC. It translates to CASRSQGDYGYTF.

The chain is built from TRBV7-6 and TRBJ2-7; 8 bases align to TRBD2. Germline CDR1 SGHVS, CDR2 FNYEAQ. V gave up 5 bases and J gave up 7 bases; unmatched junction bases: 28. The CDR3 has 20 residues. The CDR3 DNA is TGTGCCAGCAGCCCCCGCGGGGGGTTAATGAGCGGAGCCCAGACTGGAGAGCAGTACTTC. The encoded protein is CASSPRGGLMSGAQTGEQYF.

This sequence joins TRBV5-1 and TRBJ1-1, with TRBD1 matching over 11 bases. The CDR3 has 16 residues. The V and J ends lost 4 bases and 4 bases, in that order; junction bases with no gene match: 9. Germline V CDR1 and CDR2: SGHRS, YFSETQ. The CDR3 sequence: CASSPDRGRSVTEAFF. As DNA, the CDR3 is TGCGCCAGCAGCCCGGACAGGGGGCGTAGTGTCACTGAAGCTTTCTTT. The full variable domain, rest sourced from reference TRBV5-1 and TRBJ1-1, is KAGVTQTPRYLIKTRGQQVTLSCSPISGHRSVSWYQQTPGQGLQFLFEYFSETQRNKGNFPGRFSGRQFSNSRSEMNVSTLELGDSALYLCASSPDRGRSVTEAFFGQGTRLTVV.

The chain links TRBV10-1 to TRBJ1-3; TRBD1 matches 12 bases. The CDR3 is made up of 17 amino acids. Losses at the gene ends were 8 bases for V and 11 bases for J; bases not matched to a gene: 19. The germline V gene encodes CDR1 WNHNN and CDR2 SYGVQD (reference sequence). CDR3 in DNA: TGCGCCAGCCTCATCAGGGGGGACAGGGGGCGTCCCGGAGCCATATATTTT. This codes for CASLIRGDRGRPGAIYF.

The rearrangement uses TRBV24-1 and TRBJ1-4; D is possibly TRBD1 (6 bases). The CDR3 spans 16 residues. Germline assignment: CDR1 KGHDR and CDR2 SFDVKD. V was trimmed by 4 bases and J by 0 bases, leaving 11 bases between them. In nucleotides, the CDR3 is TGTGCCACCAGTGACCCTGACAGGTCAACTAATGAAAAACTGTTTTTT. Its protein is CATSDPDRSTNEKLFF.

The chain couples TRBV6-5 to TRBJ2-7; 9 positions agree with TRBD1. The ends lost 0 bases at V and 4 bases at J; junction bases unmatched: 4. The CDR3 runs 15 residues. Germline loops: CDR1 MNHEY, CDR2 SVGAGI. CDR3 bases: TGTGCCAGCAGTTACTCCCGGGACAGGGAATACGAGCAGTACTTC. Protein: CASSYSRDREYEQYF.

This clone turned up a few times. The rearrangement links TRBV11-2 to TRBJ2-3; 11 nucleotides agree with TRBD2. V gave up 2 bases and J gave up 3 bases; unmatched junction bases: 4. The CDR3 consists of 16 residues. CDR1 is SGHAT and CDR2 is FQNNGV in the germline V gene. CDR3 in amino acids: CASSLQTSGRTDTQYF. In DNA, the CDR3 is TGTGCCAGCAGCTTACAAACTAGCGGGAGAACAGATACGCAGTATTTT.

This clone was picked up one time. The chain joins TRBV9 to TRBJ2-3; the match to TRBD2 covers 7 bases. This CDR3 spans 15 amino acids. Germline CDR1 SGDLS, CDR2 YYNGEE. The V gene end was trimmed by 7 bases and the J gene end by 1 base; junction bases not matched to a gene: 9. The CDR3 sequence: CASAFAGVGTDTQYF. Here the CDR3 DNA reads TGTGCCAGCGCTTTCGCGGGAGTAGGCACAGATACGCAGTATTTT.

This chain joins TRBV12-3 or TRBV12-4 and TRBJ1-6; D ambiguous. CDR3 length: 11 residues. V was pared by 10 bases and J by 9 bases, with 10 bases between. As DNA, the CDR3 is TGTGCCACCCTTATTAGTTCACCCCTCCACTTT. Amino acids: CATLISSPLHF.